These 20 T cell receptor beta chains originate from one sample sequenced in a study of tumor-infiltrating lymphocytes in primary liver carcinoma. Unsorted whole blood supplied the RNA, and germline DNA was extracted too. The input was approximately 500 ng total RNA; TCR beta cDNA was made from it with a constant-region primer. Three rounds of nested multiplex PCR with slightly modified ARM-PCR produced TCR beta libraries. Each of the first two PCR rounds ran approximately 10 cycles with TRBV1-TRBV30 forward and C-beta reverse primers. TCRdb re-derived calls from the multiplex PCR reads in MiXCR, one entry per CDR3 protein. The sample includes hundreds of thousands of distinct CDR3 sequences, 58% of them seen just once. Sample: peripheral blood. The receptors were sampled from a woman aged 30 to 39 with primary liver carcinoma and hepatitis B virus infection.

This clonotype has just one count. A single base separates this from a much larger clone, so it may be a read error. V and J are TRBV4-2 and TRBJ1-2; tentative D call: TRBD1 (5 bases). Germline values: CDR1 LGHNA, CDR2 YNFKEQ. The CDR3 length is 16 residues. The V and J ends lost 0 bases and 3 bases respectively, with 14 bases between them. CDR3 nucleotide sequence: TGTGCCAGCAGCCAAGAGGGGGAAAACGGAGACTATGGCTACACCTTC. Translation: CASSQEGENGDYGYTF.

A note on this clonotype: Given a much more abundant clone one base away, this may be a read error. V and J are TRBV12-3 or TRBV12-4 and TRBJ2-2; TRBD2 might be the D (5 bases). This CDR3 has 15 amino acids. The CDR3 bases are TGTGCCAGCATTACAGCTGGGTCCCGCACCGGGGATCTGTTTTTT. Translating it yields CASITAGSRTGDLFF.

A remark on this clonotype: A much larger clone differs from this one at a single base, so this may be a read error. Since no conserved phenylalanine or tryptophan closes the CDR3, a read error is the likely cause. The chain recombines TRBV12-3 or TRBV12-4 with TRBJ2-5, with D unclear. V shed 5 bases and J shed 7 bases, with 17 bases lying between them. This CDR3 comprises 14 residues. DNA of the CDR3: TGTGCCAGCAGTATCCGGGCCACCAAGAGGACCCAGTACTCC. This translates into CASSIRATKRTQYS.

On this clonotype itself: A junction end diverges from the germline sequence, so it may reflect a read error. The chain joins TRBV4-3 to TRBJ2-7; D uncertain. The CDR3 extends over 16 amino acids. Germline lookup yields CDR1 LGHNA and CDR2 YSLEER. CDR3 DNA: TGCGCCGGCAGCCATGAGGATGTTAGGTGGTCTTACGAGCAGTACTTC. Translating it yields CAGSHEDVRWSYEQYF.

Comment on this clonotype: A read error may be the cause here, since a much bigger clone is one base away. The CDR3 here is CASNLTLPGLNTGELFF. The CDR3 coding sequence is TGTGCCAGCAATTTAACCTTGCCGGGCCTGAACACCGGGGAGCTGTTTTTT. This chain connects TRBV12-3 or TRBV12-4 to TRBJ2-2, with no clear D. This CDR3 spans 17 amino acids.

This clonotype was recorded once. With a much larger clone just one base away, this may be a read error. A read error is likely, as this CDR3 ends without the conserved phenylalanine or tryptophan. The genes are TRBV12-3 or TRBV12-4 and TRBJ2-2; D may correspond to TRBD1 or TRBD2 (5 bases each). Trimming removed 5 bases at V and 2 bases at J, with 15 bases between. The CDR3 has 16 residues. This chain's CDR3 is CASSRRGPVNTGELFL. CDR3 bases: TGTGCCAGCAGTCGCCGGGGACCGGTAAACACCGGGGAGCTGTTTCTT.

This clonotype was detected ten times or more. In DNA form, the CDR3 reads TGTGCCAGCAGTTACTTGGGGGCGCAGTACGAGCAGTACTTC. Its translation is CASSYLGAQYEQYF. The genes are TRBV6-5 and TRBJ2-7, with D perhaps TRBD1 (6 bases). The V gene lost 1 base and the J gene lost 4 bases, with 11 bases spanning the gap. The CDR3 is 14 residues long. The germline V gene has CDR1 MNHEY and CDR2 SVGAGI.

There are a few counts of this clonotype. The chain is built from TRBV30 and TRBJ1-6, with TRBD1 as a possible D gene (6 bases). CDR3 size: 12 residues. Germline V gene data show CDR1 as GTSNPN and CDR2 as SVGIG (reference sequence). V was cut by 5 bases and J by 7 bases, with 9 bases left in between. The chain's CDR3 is CAWDRKNSPLHF. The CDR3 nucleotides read TGTGCCTGGGACAGGAAAAATTCACCCCTCCACTTT.

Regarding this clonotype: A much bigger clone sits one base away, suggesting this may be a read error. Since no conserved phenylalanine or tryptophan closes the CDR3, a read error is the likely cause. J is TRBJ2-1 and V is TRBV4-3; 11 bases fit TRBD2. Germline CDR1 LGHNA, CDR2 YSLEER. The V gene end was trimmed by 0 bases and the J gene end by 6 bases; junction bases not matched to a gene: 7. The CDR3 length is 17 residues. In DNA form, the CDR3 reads TGCGCCAGCAGCCAAGATTGGGCTAGCGGGAGGTTCAATGAGCAGTTCTCC. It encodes CASSQDWASGRFNEQFS.

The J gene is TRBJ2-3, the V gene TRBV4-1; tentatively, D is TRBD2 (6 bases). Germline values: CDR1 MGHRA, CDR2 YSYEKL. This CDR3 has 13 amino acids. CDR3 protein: CANKEGRWDTQYF. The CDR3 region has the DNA TGCGCAAACAAAGAGGGGAGGTGGGATACGCAGTATTTT.

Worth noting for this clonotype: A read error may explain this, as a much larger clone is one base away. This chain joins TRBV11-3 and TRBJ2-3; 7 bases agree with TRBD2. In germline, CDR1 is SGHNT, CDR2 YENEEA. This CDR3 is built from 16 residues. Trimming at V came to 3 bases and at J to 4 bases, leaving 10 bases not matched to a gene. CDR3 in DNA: TGTGCCAGCAGCTTGGGACTAACGGGAAGAGCAGATACGCAGTATTTT. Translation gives CASSLGLTGRADTQYF.

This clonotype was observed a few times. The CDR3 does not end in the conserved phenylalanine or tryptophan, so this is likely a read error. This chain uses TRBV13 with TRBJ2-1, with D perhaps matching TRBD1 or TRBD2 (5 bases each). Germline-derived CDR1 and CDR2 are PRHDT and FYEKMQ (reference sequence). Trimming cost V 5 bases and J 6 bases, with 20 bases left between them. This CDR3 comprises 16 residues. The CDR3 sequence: CASSPSWGWEINEQFL. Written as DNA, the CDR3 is TGTGCCAGCAGCCCGAGCTGGGGGTGGGAGATCAATGAGCAGTTCCTC.

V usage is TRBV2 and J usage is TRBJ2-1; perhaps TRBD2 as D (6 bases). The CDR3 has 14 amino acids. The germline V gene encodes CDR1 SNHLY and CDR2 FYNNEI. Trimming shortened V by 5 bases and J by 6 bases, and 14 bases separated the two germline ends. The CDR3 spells CASSPGLTPNEQFF. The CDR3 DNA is TGTGCCAGCAGTCCAGGACTAACCCCCAATGAGCAGTTCTTC.

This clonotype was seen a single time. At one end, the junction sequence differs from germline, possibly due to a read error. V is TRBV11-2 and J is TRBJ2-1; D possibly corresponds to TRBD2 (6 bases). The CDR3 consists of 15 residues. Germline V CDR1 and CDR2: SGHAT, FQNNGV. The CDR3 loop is CVSSSTSGGADEQFF. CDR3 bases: TGTGTCAGCAGCAGCACTAGTGGCGGGGCCGATGAGCAGTTCTTC.

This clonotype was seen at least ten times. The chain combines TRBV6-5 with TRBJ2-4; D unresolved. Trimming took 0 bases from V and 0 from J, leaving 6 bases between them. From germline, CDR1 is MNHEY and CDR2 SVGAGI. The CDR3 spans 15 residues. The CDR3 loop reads CASSYSIIAKNIQYF. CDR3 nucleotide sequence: TGTGCCAGCAGTTACTCTATCATAGCCAAAAACATTCAGTACTTC.

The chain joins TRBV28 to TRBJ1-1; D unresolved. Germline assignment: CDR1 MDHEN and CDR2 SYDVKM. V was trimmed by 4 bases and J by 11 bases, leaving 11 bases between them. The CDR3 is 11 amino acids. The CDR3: CASSSRGSAFF. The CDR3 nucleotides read TGTGCCAGCAGTTCGAGAGGGTCGGCTTTCTTT.

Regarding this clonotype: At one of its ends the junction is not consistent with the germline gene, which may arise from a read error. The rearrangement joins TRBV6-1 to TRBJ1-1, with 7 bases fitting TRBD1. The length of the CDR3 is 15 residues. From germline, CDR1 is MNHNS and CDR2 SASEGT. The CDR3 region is CASSEDSRGDTQAFF. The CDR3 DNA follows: TGTGCCAGCAGTGAAGATTCCAGGGGGGACACTCAAGCTTTCTTT.

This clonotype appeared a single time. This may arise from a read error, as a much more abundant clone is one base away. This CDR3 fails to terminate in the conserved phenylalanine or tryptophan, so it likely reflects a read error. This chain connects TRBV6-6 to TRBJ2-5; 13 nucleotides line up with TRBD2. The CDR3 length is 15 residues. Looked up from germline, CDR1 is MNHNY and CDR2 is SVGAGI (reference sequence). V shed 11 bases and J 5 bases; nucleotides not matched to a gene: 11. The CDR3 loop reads CAATSGRGGAETQYL. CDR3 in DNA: TGTGCCGCAACTAGCGGGAGGGGGGGGGCTGAGACCCAGTACCTC.

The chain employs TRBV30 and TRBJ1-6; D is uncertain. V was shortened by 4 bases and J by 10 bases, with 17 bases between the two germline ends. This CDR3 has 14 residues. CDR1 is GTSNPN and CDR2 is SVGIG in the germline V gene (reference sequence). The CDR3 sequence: CAWKGVLPGSPLHF. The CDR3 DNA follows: TGTGCCTGGAAGGGAGTACTGCCTGGGTCACCCCTCCACTTT.

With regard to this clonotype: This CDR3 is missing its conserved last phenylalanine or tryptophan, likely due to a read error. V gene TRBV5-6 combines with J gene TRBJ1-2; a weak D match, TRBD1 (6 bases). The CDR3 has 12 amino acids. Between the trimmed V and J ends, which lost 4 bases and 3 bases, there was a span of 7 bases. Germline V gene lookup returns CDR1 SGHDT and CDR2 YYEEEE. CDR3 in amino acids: CASSPGDYGYTL. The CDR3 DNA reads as TGTGCCAGCAGCCCAGGGGACTATGGCTACACCTTG.